What follows is one T cell receptor (beta chain) and its context. The data were obtained in a study of blood T cell repertoires in COVID-19. TCRdb keeps only in-frame clones here, not all; method: immunoSEQ multiplex PCR. The table records tens of thousands of clones, more than 70% of them present only once. The V end lost 4 bases, the J end lost 4 bases, and 20 bases lay between the germline ends. This CDR3 region has 16 residues. Germline values: CDR1 SGHDT, CDR2 YYEEEE. Sequenced: peripheral blood. The V and J genes are TRBV5-6 and TRBJ2-5; perhaps TRBD2 as D (6 bases). The receptor was derived from a man between 50 and 59 years old with active COVID-19. The CDR3 spells CASSPWDTAAGETQYF. The CDR3 bases are TGTGCCAGCAGCCCCTGGGATACCGCAGCGGGAGAGACCCAGTACTTC.